This entry describes one T cell receptor (beta chain). Original processing notes: Amplification from reference gene primers served as the basis for estimated nucleated cell counts. The method was immunoSEQ multiplex PCR; TCRdb's version includes in-frame clones alone and lacks a portion of them. V, J and clone size are those of that table, while D and trimming were read from the DNA. Found here are approximately 280,000 clones, about 86% of them singletons; the top ten hold less than 2.5%. The data derive from a study of blood T cell repertoires in COVID-19. Looking at the study overall: COVID-19 samples from acute and convalescent phases originated in the United States, Italy and Spain. The cDNA or gDNA used as material had been derived from T cells, B-cell-depleted T cells, or PBMCs.

Per the germline V gene, CDR1 is LNHDA and CDR2 is SQIVND (reference sequence). The V gene end was trimmed by 10 bases and the J gene end by 4 bases; junction bases not matched to a gene: 6. There are 13 residues in the CDR3. Material: peripheral blood. The chain combines TRBV19 with TRBJ1-5; 8 bases map to TRBD1. The source is a woman younger than 45 who had recovered from COVID-19. Written as DNA, the CDR3 is TGTGCCATCCAGGGGGCAGGGAATCAGCCCCAGCATTTT. This sequence encodes CAIQGAGNQPQHF.